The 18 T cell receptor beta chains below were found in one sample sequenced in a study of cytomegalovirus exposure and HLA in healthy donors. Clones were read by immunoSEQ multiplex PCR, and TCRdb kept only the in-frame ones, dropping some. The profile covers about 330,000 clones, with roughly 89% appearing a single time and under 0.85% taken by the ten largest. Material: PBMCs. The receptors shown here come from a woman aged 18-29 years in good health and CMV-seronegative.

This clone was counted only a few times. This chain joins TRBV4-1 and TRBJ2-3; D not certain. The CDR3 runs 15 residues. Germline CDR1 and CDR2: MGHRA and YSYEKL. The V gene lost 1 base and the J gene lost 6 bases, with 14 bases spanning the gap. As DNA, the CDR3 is TGCGCCAGCAGCCAAGGGCTGGCGGTCGGGGATACGCAGTATTTT. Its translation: CASSQGLAVGDTQYF.

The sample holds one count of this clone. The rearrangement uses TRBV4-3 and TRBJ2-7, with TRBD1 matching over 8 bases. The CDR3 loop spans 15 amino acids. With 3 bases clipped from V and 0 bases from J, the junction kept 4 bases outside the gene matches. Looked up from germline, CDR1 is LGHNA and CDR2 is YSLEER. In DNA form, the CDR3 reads TGCGCCAGCAGCCACCTTGGACAGGGCTCCTACGAGCAGTACTTC. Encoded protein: CASSHLGQGSYEQYF.

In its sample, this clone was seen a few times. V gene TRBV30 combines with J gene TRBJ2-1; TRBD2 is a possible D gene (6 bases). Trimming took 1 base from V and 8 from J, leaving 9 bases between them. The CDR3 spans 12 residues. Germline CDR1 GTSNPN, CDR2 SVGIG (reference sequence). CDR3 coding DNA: TGTGCCTGGAGTGGAGGGACTCATGAGCAGTTCTTC. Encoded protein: CAWSGGTHEQFF. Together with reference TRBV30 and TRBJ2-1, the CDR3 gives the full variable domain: SQTIHQWPATLVQPVGSPLSLECTVEGTSNPNLYWYRQAAGRGLQLLFYSVGIGQISSEVPQNLSASRPQDRQFILSSKKLLLSDSGFYLCAWSGGTHEQFFGPGTRLTVL.

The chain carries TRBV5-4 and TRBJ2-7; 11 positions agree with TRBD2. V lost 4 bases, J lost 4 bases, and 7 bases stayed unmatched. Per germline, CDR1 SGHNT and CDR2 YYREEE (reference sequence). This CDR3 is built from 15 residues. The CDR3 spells CASSLSGTSGYEQYF. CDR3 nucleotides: TGTGCCAGCAGCCTTTCCGGGACTAGCGGATACGAGCAGTACTTC.

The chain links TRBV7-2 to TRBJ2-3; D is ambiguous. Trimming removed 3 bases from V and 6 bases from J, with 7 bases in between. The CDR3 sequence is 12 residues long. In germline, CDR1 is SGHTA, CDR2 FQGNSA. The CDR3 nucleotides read TGTGCCAGCAGCTTGTATTCGGATACGCAGTATTTT. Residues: CASSLYSDTQYF.

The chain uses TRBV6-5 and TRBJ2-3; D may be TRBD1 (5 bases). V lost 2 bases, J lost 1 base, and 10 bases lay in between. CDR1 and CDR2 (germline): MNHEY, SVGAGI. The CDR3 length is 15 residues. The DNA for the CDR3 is TGTGCCAGCAGTTACGGGGCGCCCCGCACAGATACGCAGTATTTT. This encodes CASSYGAPRTDTQYF.

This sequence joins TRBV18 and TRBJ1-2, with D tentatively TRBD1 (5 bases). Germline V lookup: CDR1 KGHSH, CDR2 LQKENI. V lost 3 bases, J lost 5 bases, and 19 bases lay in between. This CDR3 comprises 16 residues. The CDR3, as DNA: TGTGCCAGCTCACCCACGCGGGGCCACATTGGATATGGCTACACCTTC. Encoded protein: CASSPTRGHIGYGYTF.

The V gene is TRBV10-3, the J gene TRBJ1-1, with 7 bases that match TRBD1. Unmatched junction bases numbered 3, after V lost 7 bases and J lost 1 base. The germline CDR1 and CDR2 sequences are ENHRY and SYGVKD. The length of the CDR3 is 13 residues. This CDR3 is CAIKGTENTEAFF. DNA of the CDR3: TGTGCCATCAAAGGGACAGAGAACACTGAAGCTTTCTTT.

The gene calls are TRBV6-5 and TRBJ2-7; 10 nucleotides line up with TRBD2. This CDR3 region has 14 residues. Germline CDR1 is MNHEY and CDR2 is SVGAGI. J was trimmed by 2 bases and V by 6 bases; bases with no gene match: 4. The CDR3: CASRTGLATYEQYF. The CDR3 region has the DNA TGTGCCAGCAGAACGGGACTAGCGACCTACGAGCAGTACTTC.

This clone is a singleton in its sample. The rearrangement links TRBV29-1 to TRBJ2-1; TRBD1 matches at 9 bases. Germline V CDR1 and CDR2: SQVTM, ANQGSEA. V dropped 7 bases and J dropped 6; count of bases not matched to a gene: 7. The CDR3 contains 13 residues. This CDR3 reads CSARDRDLNEQFF. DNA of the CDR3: TGCAGCGCCCGGGACAGGGACCTCAATGAGCAGTTCTTC.

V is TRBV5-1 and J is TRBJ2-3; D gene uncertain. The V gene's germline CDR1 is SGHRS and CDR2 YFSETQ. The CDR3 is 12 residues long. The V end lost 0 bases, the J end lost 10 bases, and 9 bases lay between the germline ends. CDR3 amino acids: CASSLEAEAQYF. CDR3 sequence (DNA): TGCGCCAGCAGCTTGGAAGCTGAGGCGCAGTATTTT.

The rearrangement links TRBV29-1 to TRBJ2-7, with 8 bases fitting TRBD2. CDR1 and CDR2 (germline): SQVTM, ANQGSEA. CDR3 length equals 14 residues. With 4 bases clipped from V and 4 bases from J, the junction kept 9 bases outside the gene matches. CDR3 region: CSVGWVREAYEQYF. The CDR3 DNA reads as TGCAGCGTTGGTTGGGTGCGGGAGGCGTACGAGCAGTACTTC.

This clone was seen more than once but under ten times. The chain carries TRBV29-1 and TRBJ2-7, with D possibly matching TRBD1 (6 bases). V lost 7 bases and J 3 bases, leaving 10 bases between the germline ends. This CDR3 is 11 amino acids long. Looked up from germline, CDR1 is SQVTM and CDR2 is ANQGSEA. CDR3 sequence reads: CSAKQGYEQYF. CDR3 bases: TGCAGCGCGAAACAGGGCTACGAGCAGTACTTC.

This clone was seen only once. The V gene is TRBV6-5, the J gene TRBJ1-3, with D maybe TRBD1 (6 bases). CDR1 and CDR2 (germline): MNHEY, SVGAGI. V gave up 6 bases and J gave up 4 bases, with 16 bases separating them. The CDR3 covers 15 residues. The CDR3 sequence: CASSYVRGAGNTIYF. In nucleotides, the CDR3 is TGTGCCAGCAGCTACGTCCGGGGGGCGGGAAACACCATATATTTT.

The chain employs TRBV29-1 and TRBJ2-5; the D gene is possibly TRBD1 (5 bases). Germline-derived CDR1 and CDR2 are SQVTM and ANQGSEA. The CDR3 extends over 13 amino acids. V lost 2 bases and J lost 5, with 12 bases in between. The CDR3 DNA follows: TGCAGCGTTGAACGGCAGGGCCCTGAGACCCAGTACTTC. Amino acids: CSVERQGPETQYF. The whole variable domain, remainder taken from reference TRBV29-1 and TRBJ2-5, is SAVISQKPSRDICQRGTSLTIQCQVDSQVTMMFWYRQQPGQSLTLIATANQGSEATYESGFVIDKFPISRPNLTFSTLTVSNMSPEDSSIYLCSVERQGPETQYFGPGTRLLVL.

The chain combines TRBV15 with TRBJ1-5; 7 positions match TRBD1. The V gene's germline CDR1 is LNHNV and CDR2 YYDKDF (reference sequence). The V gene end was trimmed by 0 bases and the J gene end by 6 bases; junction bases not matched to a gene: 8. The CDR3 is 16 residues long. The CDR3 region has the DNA TGTGCCACCAGCAGAGAGACAGGGAACCTGGGTCAGCCCCAGCATTTT. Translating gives CATSRETGNLGQPQHF. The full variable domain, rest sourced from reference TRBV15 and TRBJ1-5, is DAMVIQNPRYQVTQFGKPVTLSCSQTLNHNVMYWYQQKSSQAPKLLFHYYDKDFNNEADTPDNFQSRRPNTSFCFLDIRSPGLGDTAMYLCATSRETGNLGQPQHFGDGTRLSIL.

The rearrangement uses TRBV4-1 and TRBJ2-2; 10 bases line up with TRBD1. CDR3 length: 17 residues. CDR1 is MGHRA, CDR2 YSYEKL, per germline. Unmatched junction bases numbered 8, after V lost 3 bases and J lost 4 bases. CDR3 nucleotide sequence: TGCGCCAGCAGCCATCCCAAGACAGGGGGCAGCACCGGGGAGCTGTTTTTT. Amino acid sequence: CASSHPKTGGSTGELFF.

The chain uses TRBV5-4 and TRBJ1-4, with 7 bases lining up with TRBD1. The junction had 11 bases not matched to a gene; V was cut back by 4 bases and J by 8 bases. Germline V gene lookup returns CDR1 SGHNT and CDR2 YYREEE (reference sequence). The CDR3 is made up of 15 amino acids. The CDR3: CASSPSQGTVEKLFF. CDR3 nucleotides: TGTGCCAGCAGCCCATCCCAAGGGACAGTCGAAAAACTGTTTTTT.